The 22 T cell receptor beta chains given below trace back to one sample, sequenced in a study of T cells in Graves' hyperthyroidism and ophthalmopathy. RNA transcripts gave rise to amplified TCR beta CDR3 regions. The TCR CDR3 first-round RT-PCR relied on the HTBI primer set. A single record per CDR3 protein comes from TCRdb applying MiXCR to the multiplex PCR reads. The sample includes 600,000 to 850,000 distinct CDR3 sequences, roughly a sixth of them seen just once. The sample consisted of blood. The receptors derive from a woman in her fifties or sixties with Graves' hyperthyroidism that later progressed to Graves' ophthalmopathy.

This clonotype has just a few counts. The genes are TRBV27 and TRBJ2-3; TRBD2 agrees at 11 bases. The CDR3 sequence is 13 residues long. Trimming removed 5 bases from V and 14 bases from J; junction bases left unmatched: 9. Germline V lookup: CDR1 MNHEY, CDR2 SMNVEV (reference sequence). CDR3 sequence: CASSPTSGGDLYF. The CDR3 region has the DNA TGTGCCAGCAGTCCTACTAGCGGGGGCGATCTGTATTTT.

The chain links TRBV9 to TRBJ2-1, with 8 positions matching TRBD2. Unmatched junction bases numbered 9, after V lost 6 bases and J lost 4 bases. CDR3 length equals 15 residues. Germline assignment: CDR1 SGDLS and CDR2 YYNGEE. The CDR3 spells CASNRAGENYNEQFF. DNA for the CDR3: TGTGCCAGCAACAGAGCGGGGGAAAATTACAATGAGCAGTTCTTC.

The J gene is TRBJ2-2, the V gene TRBV5-1; the D is unclear. The CDR3 consists of 16 residues. V lost 5 bases to trimming and J lost 2 bases, with 16 bases between them. Germline V gene data show CDR1 as SGHRS and CDR2 as YFSETQ. CDR3 protein: CASRPGGLLNTGELFF. CDR3 sequence (DNA): TGCGCCAGCAGGCCTGGTGGTCTTCTAAACACCGGGGAGCTGTTTTTT. The entire variable domain, with the rest obtained from reference TRBV5-1 and TRBJ2-2, is as follows: KAGVTQTPRYLIKTRGQQVTLSCSPISGHRSVSWYQQTPGQGLQFLFEYFSETQRNKGNFPGRFSGRQFSNSRSEMNVSTLELGDSALYLCASRPGGLLNTGELFFGEGSRLTVL.

This clonotype was seen only a few times. The CDR3 reads CAWGTVNSPLHF. The CDR3, as DNA: TGTGCCTGGGGGACAGTCAATTCACCCCTCCACTTT. The chain is built from TRBV30 and TRBJ1-6, with 7 bases matching TRBD1. CDR1 and CDR2 (germline): GTSNPN, SVGIG (reference sequence). The length of the CDR3 is 12 residues. J gave up 7 bases and V 5 bases, and 2 bases lay outside the gene matches. The variable domain in full, with the rest retrieved from reference TRBV30 and TRBJ1-6, is SQTIHQWPATLVQPVGSPLSLECTVEGTSNPNLYWYRQAAGRGLQLLFYSVGIGQISSEVPQNLSASRPQDRQFILSSKKLLLSDSGFYLCAWGTVNSPLHFGNGTRLTVT.

The chain carries TRBV4-2 and TRBJ1-5, with a tentative D call TRBD1 (5 bases). CDR1 is LGHNA and CDR2 is YNFKEQ in the germline V gene. The germline V and J ends were trimmed by 2 bases and 3 bases, with 17 bases remaining between them. The length of the CDR3 is 17 residues. This CDR3 reads CASSQHGPRQPNQPQHF. CDR3 coding DNA: TGTGCCAGCAGCCAACACGGCCCTCGACAGCCCAATCAGCCCCAGCATTTT.

This clonotype was seen a handful of times. The genes are TRBV2 and TRBJ2-7; unclear D gene. The V end was cut by 8 bases, the J end by 2 bases, with 10 bases between. In germline, CDR1 is SNHLY, CDR2 FYNNEI. The CDR3 totals 12 residues. In DNA form, the CDR3 reads TGTGCCAGCTTGGAAGTAGCCTACGAGCAGTACTTC. Translating gives CASLEVAYEQYF.

The sample holds many counts of this clonotype. The CDR3: CAWMRSYEQYF. DNA for the CDR3: TGTGCCTGGATGCGTTCCTACGAGCAGTACTTC. J is TRBJ2-7 and V is TRBV30; D unclear. The CDR3 runs to 11 residues. With 4 bases removed from V and 1 base from J, the gap between germline ends came to 5 bases. CDR1 is GTSNPN, CDR2 SVGIG, per germline (reference sequence).

This clonotype has only a few counts. This rearrangement joins TRBV10-3 to TRBJ1-2; TRBD1 might be the D (5 bases). CDR1 is ENHRY and CDR2 is SYGVKD in the germline V gene. The length of the CDR3 is 13 residues. The V end lost 0 bases, the J end lost 6 bases, and 8 bases lay between the germline ends. CDR3 region: CAISESTGDGYTF. As DNA, the CDR3 is TGTGCCATCAGTGAGTCGACGGGGGATGGCTACACCTTC.

In the case of this clonotype: The junction departs from the called germline gene at one end, perhaps through a read error. The V gene is TRBV7-7, the J gene TRBJ2-5, with D possibly TRBD2 on 6 matching bases. The germline V gene encodes CDR1 SSHAT and CDR2 FNYEAQ (reference sequence). CDR3 size: 16 residues. The CDR3 is CASSPEVGDSQETQYF. The CDR3 DNA sequence: TGTGCTAGCAGCCCGGAGGTGGGGGACTCTCAAGAGACCCAGTACTTC.

V usage is TRBV5-1 and J usage is TRBJ2-7; weak D call: TRBD1 (6 bases). This CDR3 spans 13 amino acids. The V end lost 6 bases, the J end lost 0 bases, and 10 bases lay between the germline ends. Germline V CDR1 and CDR2: SGHRS, YFSETQ. This CDR3 reads CASNGQNSYEQYF. CDR3 nucleotide sequence: TGCGCCAGCAATGGACAGAACTCCTACGAGCAGTACTTC.

V is TRBV5-1 and J is TRBJ2-5, with 10 nucleotides matching TRBD1. Germline trimming cut 0 bases from V and 5 bases from J; bases unmatched to any gene: 7. CDR1 and CDR2 from the germline V gene are SGHRS and YFSETQ. CDR3 length: 16 residues. CDR3 nucleotides: TGCGCCAGCAGCTTGGCCGGGACAGGGGCTGGGGAGACCCAGTACTTC. Residues: CASSLAGTGAGETQYF.

The chain recombines TRBV7-2 with TRBJ1-6; possible D gene TRBD1, 5 bases. CDR3 length: 15 amino acids. Germline V lookup: CDR1 SGHTA, CDR2 FQGNSA. Trimming shortened V by 1 base and J by 6 bases, and 10 bases separated the two germline ends. CDR3 nucleotide sequence: TGTGCCAGCAGCTTAGTAGGCAGGGCTAATTCACCCCTCCACTTT. It codes for CASSLVGRANSPLHF.

The rearrangement uses TRBV29-1 and TRBJ2-7, with D possibly being TRBD2 (6 bases). V was clipped by 4 bases and J by 4 bases, with 11 bases between them. Germline loops: CDR1 SQVTM, CDR2 ANQGSEA. This CDR3 is 12 amino acids long. CDR3 amino acids: CSVVEGAYEQYF. The CDR3 DNA follows: TGCAGCGTTGTGGAGGGTGCTTACGAGCAGTACTTC.

This clonotype was detected a few times. This chain uses TRBV30 with TRBJ1-6, with 9 bases matching TRBD1. The germline CDR1 and CDR2 sequences are GTSNPN and SVGIG (reference sequence). Unmatched junction bases numbered 7, after V lost 1 base and J lost 9 bases. This CDR3 is 15 amino acids long. This chain's CDR3 is CAWSGTTGGGSPLHF. In DNA form, the CDR3 reads TGTGCCTGGAGTGGCACGACAGGGGGGGGTTCACCCCTCCACTTT.

This sequence joins TRBV6-2 or TRBV6-3 and TRBJ2-5; 12 nucleotides match TRBD1. The length of the CDR3 is 15 residues. V gave up 7 bases and J gave up 5 bases; unmatched junction bases: 8. Germline CDR1 MNHEY, CDR2 SVGEGT. This chain's CDR3 is CASTGDRGRRETQYF. Written as DNA, the CDR3 is TGTGCCAGCACCGGGGACAGGGGGCGAAGGGAGACCCAGTACTTC.

This clonotype was detected a few times. The chain employs TRBV27 and TRBJ1-2; no definite D call. This CDR3 comprises 13 residues. Germline-derived CDR1 and CDR2 are MNHEY and SMNVEV (reference sequence). V lost 6 bases and J lost 8, with 16 bases in between. In DNA, the CDR3 is TGTGCCAGCAGGACGGACCGGGTTAGGGGCTACACCTTC. As protein: CASRTDRVRGYTF.

The table lists this clonotype with many counts. The CDR3 loop reads CASRANRGTGELFF. The CDR3 nucleotides read TGTGCCAGCAGAGCAAACAGGGGCACCGGGGAGCTGTTTTTT. The chain joins TRBV2 to TRBJ2-2; TRBD1 aligns across 7 bases. Germline CDR1 reads SNHLY; CDR2 reads FYNNEI. J lost 4 bases, V lost 6 bases, and 5 bases had no gene match. CDR3 length equals 14 residues.

This clonotype was recorded only once. The chain employs TRBV12-3 or TRBV12-4 and TRBJ2-5; tentatively, D is TRBD2 (6 bases). The V gene lost 7 bases and the J gene lost 4 bases, with 19 bases spanning the gap. This CDR3 is 15 amino acids long. CDR3 DNA: TGTGCCAGCACCCGGACTATTTCTCCGATAGAGACCCAGTACTTC. Protein sequence: CASTRTISPIETQYF.

This clonotype was detected a few times. The CDR3 nucleotides are TGCAGTGCAAGCGACAGGGTAGAAGGCTACACCTTC. Its translation is CSASDRVEGYTF. This chain uses TRBV20-1 with TRBJ1-2; 7 bases map to TRBD1. The germline V gene encodes CDR1 DFQATT and CDR2 SNEGSKA (reference sequence). J lost 8 bases, V lost 6 bases, and 9 bases had no gene match. The CDR3 totals 12 residues.

This clonotype occurred many times. The genes are TRBV30 and TRBJ1-1; D may be TRBD1 (6 bases). V shed 3 bases and J shed 7 bases, with 15 bases lying between them. The CDR3 is made up of 13 amino acids. Germline V gives CDR1 GTSNPN, CDR2 SVGIG (reference sequence). The CDR3 loop reads CAWRARGISEAFF. In DNA, the CDR3 is TGTGCCTGGAGAGCCAGGGGAATCAGTGAAGCTTTCTTT.

The CDR3 nucleotides are TGTGCCAGCAGCTTGGGGCCAGCGGGGGGGCGCACAGATACGCAGTATTTT. It translates to CASSLGPAGGRTDTQYF. The chain is built from TRBV5-4 and TRBJ2-3, with 10 nucleotides matching TRBD2. Per germline, CDR1 SGHNT and CDR2 YYREEE (reference sequence). Trimming took 0 bases from V and 1 from J; bases not matched to a gene: 5. The CDR3 runs 17 residues.

Only a few counts were recorded for this clonotype. This may arise from a read error, as a much more abundant clone is one base away. The genes are TRBV18 and TRBJ2-5; TRBD2 matches at 7 bases. J was trimmed by 1 base and V by 1 base; bases with no gene match: 3. Germline CDR1 reads KGHSH; CDR2 reads LQKENI. This CDR3 is built from 15 residues. CDR3 sequence: CASSPRGTIQETQYF. CDR3 bases: TGTGCCAGCTCACCACGAGGGACTATCCAAGAGACCCAGTACTTC.